The present T cell receptor (beta chain) was sequenced within a study of blood T cell repertoires in COVID-19. V dropped 2 bases and J dropped 3; count of bases not matched to a gene: 5. The germline gives CDR1 MNHNS, CDR2 SASEGT. This CDR3 has 15 amino acids. TCRdb keeps only in-frame clones here, not all; method: immunoSEQ multiplex PCR. There are about 180,000 clones in the sample; approximately 80% occur only once, and 15% lies in the top ten. The V gene is TRBV6-1, the J gene TRBJ2-7; 9 bases are a match to TRBD1. This TCR was recovered from a man aged 45-60 years who had recovered from COVID-19. Input material: PBMCs or T cells enriched from blood (not recorded which). The CDR3 DNA reads as TGTGCCAGCAGTGAAAGGGACAGGGAGGTCTACGAGCAGTACTTC. It is translated as CASSERDREVYEQYF.